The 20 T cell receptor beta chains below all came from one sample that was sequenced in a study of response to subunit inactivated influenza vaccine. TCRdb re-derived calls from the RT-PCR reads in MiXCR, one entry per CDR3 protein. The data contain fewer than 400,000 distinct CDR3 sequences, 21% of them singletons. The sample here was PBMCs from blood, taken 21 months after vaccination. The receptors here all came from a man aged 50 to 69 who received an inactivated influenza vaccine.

CDR3 in amino acids: CASSMGHQNTEAFF. The CDR3 DNA reads as TGTGCCAGCAGCATGGGACACCAGAACACTGAAGCTTTCTTT. This chain connects TRBV7-9 to TRBJ1-1; tentative D call: TRBD1 (6 bases). Trimming pared 5 bases from V and 1 base from J, leaving 11 bases between. The CDR3 loop spans 14 amino acids. Germline V gene data show CDR1 as SEHNR and CDR2 as FQNEAQ (reference sequence).

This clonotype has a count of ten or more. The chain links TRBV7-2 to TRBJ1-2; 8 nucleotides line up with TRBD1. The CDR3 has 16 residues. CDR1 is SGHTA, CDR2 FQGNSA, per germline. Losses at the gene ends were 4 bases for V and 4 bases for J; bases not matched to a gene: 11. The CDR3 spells CASSWDRQGTSYGYTF. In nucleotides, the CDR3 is TGTGCCAGCAGCTGGGATCGACAGGGGACGTCCTATGGCTACACCTTC.

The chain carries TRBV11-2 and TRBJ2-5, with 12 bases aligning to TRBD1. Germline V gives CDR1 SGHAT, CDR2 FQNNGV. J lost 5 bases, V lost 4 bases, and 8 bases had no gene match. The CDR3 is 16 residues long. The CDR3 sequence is CASSWGTGGARETQYF. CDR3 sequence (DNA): TGTGCCAGCAGCTGGGGGACAGGGGGCGCGAGGGAGACCCAGTACTTC.

CDR3 nucleotides: TGTGCCAGCAGCGGAGGATTCAGGGGGACGACTATCGGTTCCACCGGCAGCTATGGCTACACCTTC. This gives the protein CASSGGFRGTTIGSTGSYGYTF. The chain joins TRBV5-6 to TRBJ1-2; 7 bases are shared with TRBD1. V shed 4 bases and J 4 bases; nucleotides not matched to a gene: 31. CDR3 length equals 22 residues. The germline V gene encodes CDR1 SGHDT and CDR2 YYEEEE.

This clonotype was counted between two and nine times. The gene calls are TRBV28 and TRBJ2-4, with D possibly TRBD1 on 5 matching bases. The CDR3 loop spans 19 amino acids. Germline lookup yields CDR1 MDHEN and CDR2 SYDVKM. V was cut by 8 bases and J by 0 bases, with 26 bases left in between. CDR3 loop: CASSLGIGAGLIAKNIQYF. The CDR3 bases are TGTGCCAGCTCCTTAGGGATAGGGGCAGGCCTTATAGCCAAAAACATTCAGTACTTC. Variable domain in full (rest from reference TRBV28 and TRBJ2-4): DVKVTQSSRYLVKRTGEKVFLECVQDMDHENMFWYRQDPGLGLRLIYFSYDVKMKEKGDIPEGYSVSREKKERFSLILESASTNQTSMYLCASSLGIGAGLIAKNIQYFGAGTRLSVL.

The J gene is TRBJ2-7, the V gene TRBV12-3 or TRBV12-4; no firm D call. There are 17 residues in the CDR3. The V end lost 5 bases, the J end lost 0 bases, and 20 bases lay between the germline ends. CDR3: CASSTGPGRSSSYEQYF. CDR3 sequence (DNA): TGTGCCAGCAGTACCGGGCCGGGCAGGTCGAGCTCCTACGAGCAGTACTTC.

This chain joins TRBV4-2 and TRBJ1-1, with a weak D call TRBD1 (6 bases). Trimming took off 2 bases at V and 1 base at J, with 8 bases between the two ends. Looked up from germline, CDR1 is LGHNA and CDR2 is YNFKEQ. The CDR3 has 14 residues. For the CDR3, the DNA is TGTGCCAGCAGCCAACTGACAGGGAACACTGAAGCTTTCTTT. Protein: CASSQLTGNTEAFF.

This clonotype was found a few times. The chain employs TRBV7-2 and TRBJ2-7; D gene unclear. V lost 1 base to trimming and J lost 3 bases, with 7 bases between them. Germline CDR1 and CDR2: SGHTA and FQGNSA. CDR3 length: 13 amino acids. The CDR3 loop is CASSLENGYEQYF. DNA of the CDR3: TGTGCCAGCAGCTTAGAGAACGGCTACGAGCAGTACTTC.

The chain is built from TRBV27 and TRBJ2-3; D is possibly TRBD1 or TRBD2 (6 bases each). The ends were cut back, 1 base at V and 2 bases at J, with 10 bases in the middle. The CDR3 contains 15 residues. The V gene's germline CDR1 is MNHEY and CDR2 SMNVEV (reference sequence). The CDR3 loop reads CASSLWGANTDTQYF. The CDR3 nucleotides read TGTGCCAGCAGTTTATGGGGGGCGAACACAGATACGCAGTATTTT.

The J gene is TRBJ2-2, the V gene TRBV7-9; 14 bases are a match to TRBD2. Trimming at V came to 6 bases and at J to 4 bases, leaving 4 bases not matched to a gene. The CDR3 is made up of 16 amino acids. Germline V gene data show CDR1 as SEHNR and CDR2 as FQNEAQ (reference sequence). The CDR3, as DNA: TGTGCCAGCAGGCCCGGGACTAGCGGGAGCACCGGGGAGCTGTTTTTT. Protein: CASRPGTSGSTGELFF.

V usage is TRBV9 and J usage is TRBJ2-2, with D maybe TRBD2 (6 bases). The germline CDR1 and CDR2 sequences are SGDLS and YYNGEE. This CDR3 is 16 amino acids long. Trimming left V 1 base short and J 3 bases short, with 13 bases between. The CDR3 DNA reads TGTGCCAGCAGCGTAAGTCGGGGGAGTTACACCGGGGAGCTGTTTTTT. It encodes CASSVSRGSYTGELFF.

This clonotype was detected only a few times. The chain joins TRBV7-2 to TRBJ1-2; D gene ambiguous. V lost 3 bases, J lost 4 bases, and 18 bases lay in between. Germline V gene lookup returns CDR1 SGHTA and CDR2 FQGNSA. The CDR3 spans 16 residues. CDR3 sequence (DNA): TGTGCCAGCAGCTTGCAGTCCTCCGCGATTCCCTATGGCTACACCTTC. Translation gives CASSLQSSAIPYGYTF.

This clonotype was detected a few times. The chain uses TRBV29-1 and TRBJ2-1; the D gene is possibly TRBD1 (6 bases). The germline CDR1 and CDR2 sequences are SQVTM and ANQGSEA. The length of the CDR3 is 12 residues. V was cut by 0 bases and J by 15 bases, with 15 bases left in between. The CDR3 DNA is TGCAGCGTTGAAGATAACAGGGTGGGTCCGTTCTTC. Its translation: CSVEDNRVGPFF.

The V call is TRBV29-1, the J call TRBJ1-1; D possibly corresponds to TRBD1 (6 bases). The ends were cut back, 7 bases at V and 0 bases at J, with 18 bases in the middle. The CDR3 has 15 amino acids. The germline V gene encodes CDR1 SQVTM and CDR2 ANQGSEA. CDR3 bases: TGCAGCGCGACGACAGGTTTTCTCATGAACACTGAAGCTTTCTTT. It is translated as CSATTGFLMNTEAFF. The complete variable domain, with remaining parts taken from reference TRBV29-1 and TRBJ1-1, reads SAVISQKPSRDICQRGTSLTIQCQVDSQVTMMFWYRQQPGQSLTLIATANQGSEATYESGFVIDKFPISRPNLTFSTLTVSNMSPEDSSIYLCSATTGFLMNTEAFFGQGTRLTVV.

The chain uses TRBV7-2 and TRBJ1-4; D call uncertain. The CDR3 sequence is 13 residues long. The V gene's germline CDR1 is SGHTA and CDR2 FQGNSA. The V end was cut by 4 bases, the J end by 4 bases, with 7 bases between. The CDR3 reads CASSWTYNEKLFF. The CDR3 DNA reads TGTGCCAGCAGCTGGACCTATAATGAAAAACTGTTTTTT.

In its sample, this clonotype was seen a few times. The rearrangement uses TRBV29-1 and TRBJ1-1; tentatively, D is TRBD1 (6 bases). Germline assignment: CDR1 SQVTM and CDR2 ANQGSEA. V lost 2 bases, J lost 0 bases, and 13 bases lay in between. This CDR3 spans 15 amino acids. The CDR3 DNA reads TGCAGCGTTGAATCCCTGGGACACATGAACACTGAAGCTTTCTTT. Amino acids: CSVESLGHMNTEAFF.

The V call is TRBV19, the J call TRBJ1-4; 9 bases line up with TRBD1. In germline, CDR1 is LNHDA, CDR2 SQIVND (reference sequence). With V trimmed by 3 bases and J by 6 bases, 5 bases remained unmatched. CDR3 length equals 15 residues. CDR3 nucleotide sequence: TGTGCCAGTAGTATTTGGAACAGGGGGCATGAAAAACTGTTTTTT. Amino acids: CASSIWNRGHEKLFF.

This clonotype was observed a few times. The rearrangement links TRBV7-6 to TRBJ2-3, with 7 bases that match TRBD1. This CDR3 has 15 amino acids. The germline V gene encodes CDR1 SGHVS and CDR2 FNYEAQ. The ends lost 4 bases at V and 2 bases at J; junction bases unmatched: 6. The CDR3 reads CASSSLTGITDTQYF. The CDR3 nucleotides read TGTGCCAGCAGCTCCTTGACAGGGATCACAGATACGCAGTATTTT.

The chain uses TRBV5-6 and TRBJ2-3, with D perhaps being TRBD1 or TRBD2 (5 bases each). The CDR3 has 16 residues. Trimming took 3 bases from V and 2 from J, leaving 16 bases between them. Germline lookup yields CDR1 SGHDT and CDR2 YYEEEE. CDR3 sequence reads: CASSSEVGESTDTQYF. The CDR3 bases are TGTGCCAGCAGCTCCGAGGTAGGGGAGTCCACAGATACGCAGTATTTT.

The CDR3 DNA reads TGTGCCAGCAGCTCCCCCCATGGGAGCACAGATACGCAGTATTTT. Translated: CASSSPHGSTDTQYF. The V gene is TRBV7-9, the J gene TRBJ2-3; the D is unclear. V shed 4 bases and J shed 0 bases, with 11 bases lying between them. This CDR3 is built from 15 residues. From germline, CDR1 is SEHNR and CDR2 FQNEAQ (reference sequence).